Included here is one T cell receptor beta chain sequence, with context. Its antigen is unidentified. TCRdb's table, derived via immunoSEQ multiplex PCR, lists solely in-frame clones and lacks some. Of roughly 110,000 clones in the sample, around 90% were seen once. This sample was taken from a study of T cell responses to AZD1222 COVID-19 vaccine. Study-wide points: Targeting of unmutated variant regions was reportedly seen in nearly half of spike-specific TCRs. Two AZD1222 administrations were followed by greater Spike-specific TCR breadth and depth. Baseline seropositives among AZD1222 recipients totaled only five or six. Clonal diversity was possibly underestimated, and white British individuals and females predominated among donors.

The CDR3 is made up of 17 amino acids. Per germline, CDR1 LGHNA and CDR2 YSLEER. Trimming cost V 0 bases and J 1 base; bases outside gene matches: 3. Source: peripheral blood, taken 28 days after the second AZD1222 dose. The chain carries TRBV4-3 and TRBJ2-1; 10 bases fit TRBD2. The clonotype was recovered from an adult who received the AZD1222 COVID-19 vaccine. In DNA form, the CDR3 reads TGCGCCAGCAGCCAAGAGGTAGCGGGAGGATCCTACAATGAGCAGTTCTTC. It codes for CASSQEVAGGSYNEQFF.